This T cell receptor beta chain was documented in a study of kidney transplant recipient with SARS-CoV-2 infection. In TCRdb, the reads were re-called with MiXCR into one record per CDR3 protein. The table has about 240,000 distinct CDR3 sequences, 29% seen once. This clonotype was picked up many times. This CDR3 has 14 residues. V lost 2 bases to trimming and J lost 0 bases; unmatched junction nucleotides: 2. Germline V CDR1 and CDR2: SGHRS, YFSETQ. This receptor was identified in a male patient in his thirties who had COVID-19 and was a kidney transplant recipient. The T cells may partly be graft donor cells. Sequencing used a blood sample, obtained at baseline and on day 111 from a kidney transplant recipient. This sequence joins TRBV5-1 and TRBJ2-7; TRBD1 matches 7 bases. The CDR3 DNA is TGCGCCAGCAGCTTCGGGACAGTCTCCTACGAGCAGTACTTC. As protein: CASSFGTVSYEQYF.